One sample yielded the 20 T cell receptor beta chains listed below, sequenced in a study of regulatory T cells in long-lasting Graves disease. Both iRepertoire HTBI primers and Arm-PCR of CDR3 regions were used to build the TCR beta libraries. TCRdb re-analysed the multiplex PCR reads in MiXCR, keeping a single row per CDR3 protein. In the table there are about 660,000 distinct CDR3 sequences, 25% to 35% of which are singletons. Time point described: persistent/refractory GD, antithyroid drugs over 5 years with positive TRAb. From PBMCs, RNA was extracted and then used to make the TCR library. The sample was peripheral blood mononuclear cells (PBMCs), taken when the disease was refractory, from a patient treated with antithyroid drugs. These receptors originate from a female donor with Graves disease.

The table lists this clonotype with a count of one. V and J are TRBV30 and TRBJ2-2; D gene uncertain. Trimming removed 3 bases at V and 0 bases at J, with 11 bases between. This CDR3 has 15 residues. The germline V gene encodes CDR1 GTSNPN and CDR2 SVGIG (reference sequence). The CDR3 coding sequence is TGTGCCTGGAGGTTCCGGGCTGCGAACACCGGGGAGCTGTTTTTT. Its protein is CAWRFRAANTGELFF.

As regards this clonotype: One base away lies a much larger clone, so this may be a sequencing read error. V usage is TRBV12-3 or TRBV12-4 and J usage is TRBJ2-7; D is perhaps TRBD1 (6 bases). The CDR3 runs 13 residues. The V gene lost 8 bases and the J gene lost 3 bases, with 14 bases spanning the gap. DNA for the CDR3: TGTGCCAGCGGGGCAGGGGAGATCTACGAGCAGTACTTC. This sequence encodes CASGAGEIYEQYF.

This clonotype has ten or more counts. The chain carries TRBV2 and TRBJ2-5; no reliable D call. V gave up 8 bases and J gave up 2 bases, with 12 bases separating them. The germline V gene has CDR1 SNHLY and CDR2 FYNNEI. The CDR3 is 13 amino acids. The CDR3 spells CASYRRRQETQYF. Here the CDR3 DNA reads TGTGCCAGCTACCGACGCCGACAAGAGACCCAGTACTTC.

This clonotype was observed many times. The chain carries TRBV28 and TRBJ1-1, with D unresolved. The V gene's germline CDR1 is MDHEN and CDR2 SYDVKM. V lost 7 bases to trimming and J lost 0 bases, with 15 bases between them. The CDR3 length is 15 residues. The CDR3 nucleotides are TGTGCCAGCACCTCCCTCTCGGCCATGAACACTGAAGCTTTCTTT. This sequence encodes CASTSLSAMNTEAFF.

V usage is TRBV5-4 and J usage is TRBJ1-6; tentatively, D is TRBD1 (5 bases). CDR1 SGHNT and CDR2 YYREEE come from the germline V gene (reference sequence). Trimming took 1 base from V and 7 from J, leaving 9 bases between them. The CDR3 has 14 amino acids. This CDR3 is CASSLRQPNSPLHF. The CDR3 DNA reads TGTGCCAGCAGCTTGAGACAGCCCAATTCACCCCTCCACTTT. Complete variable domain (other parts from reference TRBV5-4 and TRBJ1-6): ETGVTQSPTHLIKTRGQQVTLRCSSQSGHNTVSWYQQALGQGPQFIFQYYREEENGRGNFPPRFSGLQFPNYSSELNVNALELDDSALYLCASSLRQPNSPLHFGNGTRLTVT.

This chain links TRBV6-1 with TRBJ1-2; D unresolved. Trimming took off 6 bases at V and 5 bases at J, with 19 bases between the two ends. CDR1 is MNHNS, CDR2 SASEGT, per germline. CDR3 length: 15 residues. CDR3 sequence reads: CASSERRRALYGYTF. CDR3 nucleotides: TGTGCCAGCAGCGAAAGACGGAGGGCCCTATATGGCTACACCTTC.

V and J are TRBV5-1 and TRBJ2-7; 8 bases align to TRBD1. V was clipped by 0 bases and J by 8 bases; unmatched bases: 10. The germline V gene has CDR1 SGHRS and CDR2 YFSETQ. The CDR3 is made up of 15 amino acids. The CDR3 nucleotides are TGCGCCAGCAGCTTGGTTCGCCAGGGGGCCGACAAGCAGTACTTC. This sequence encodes CASSLVRQGADKQYF.

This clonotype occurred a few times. Here the CDR3 DNA reads TGTGCCAGCAGTGGTCGGGGTTCACGAACGAATAATTCACCCCTCCACTTT. It encodes CASSGRGSRTNNSPLHF. The chain links TRBV6-1 to TRBJ1-6; D remains ambiguous. Germline V gene sequence: CDR1 MNHNS, CDR2 SASEGT. The CDR3 extends over 17 amino acids. V gave up 4 bases and J gave up 5 bases, with 18 bases separating them.

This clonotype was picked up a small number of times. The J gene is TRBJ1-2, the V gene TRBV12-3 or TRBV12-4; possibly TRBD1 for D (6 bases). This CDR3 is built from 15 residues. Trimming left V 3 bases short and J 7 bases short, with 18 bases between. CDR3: CASSLASGALFGYTF. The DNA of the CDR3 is TGTGCCAGCAGTTTGGCTTCGGGGGCCTTGTTTGGCTACACCTTC.

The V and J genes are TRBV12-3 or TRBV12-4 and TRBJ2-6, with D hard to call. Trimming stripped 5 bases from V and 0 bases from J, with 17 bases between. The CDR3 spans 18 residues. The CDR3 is CASSATLLRLSGANVLTF. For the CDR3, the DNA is TGTGCCAGCAGTGCCACCCTCCTCCGCCTCTCTGGGGCCAACGTCCTGACTTTC.

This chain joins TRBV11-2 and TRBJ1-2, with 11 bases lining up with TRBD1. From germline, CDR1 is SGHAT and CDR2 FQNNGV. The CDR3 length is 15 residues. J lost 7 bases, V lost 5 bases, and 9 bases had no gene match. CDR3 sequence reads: CASSGQDRGQTGYTF. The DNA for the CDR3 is TGTGCCAGCAGCGGACAGGACAGGGGGCAAACTGGCTACACCTTC. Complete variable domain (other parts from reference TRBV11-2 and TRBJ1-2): EAGVAQSPRYKIIEKRQSVAFWCNPISGHATLYWYQQILGQGPKLLIQFQNNGVVDDSQLPKDRFSAERLKGVDSTLKIQPAKLEDSAVYLCASSGQDRGQTGYTFGSGTRLTVV.

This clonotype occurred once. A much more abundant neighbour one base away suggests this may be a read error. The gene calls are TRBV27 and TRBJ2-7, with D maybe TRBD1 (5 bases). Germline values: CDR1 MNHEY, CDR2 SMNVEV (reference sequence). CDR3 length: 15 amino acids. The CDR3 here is CASSLSPGPLYGQYF. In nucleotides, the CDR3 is TGTGCCAGCAGTTTGTCGCCAGGGCCCCTATACGGGCAGTACTTC.

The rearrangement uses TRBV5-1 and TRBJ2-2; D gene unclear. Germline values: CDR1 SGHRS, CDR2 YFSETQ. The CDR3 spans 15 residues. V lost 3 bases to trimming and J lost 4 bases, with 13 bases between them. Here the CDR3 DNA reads TGCGCCAGCAGCTCGACTGGGAAGCTCACCGGGGAGCTGTTTTTT. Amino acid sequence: CASSSTGKLTGELFF.

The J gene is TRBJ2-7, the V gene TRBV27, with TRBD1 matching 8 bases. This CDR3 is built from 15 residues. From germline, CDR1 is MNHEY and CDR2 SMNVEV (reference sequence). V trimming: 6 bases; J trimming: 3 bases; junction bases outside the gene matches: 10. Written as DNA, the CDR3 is TGTGCCAGCAGGCGACAGGGGAGTTTGATCTACGAGCAGTACTTC. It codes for CASRRQGSLIYEQYF.

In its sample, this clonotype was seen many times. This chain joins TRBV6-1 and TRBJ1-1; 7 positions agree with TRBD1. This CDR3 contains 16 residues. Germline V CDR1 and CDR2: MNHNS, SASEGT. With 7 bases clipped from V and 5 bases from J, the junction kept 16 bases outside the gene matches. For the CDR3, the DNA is TGTGCCAGCACCGTAACAGGGGCGAGTCGTGGGACTGAAGCTTTCTTT. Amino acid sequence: CASTVTGASRGTEAFF.

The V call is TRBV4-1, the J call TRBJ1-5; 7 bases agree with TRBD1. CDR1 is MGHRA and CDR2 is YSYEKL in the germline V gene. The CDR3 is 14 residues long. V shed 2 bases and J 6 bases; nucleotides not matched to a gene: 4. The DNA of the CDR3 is TGCGCCAGCAGCCAACCAGACAGGGTTCAGCCCCAGCATTTT. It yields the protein CASSQPDRVQPQHF.

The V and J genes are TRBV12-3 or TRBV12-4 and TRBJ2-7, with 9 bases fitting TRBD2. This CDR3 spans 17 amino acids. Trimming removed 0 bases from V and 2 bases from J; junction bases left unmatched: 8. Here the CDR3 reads CASSLADGSGSTYEQYF. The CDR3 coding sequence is TGTGCCAGCAGTTTAGCGGACGGTAGCGGGAGCACCTACGAGCAGTACTTC.

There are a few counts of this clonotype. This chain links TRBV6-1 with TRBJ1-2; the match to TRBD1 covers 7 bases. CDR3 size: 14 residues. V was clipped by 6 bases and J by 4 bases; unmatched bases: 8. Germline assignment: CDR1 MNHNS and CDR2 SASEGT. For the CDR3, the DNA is TGTGCCAGCAGCCCCCGGGGGACAGCCTATGGCTACACCTTC. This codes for CASSPRGTAYGYTF.

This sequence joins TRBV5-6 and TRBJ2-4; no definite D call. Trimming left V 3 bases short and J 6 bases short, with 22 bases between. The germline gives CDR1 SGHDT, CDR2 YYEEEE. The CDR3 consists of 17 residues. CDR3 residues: CASSYQIGSLIGNIQYF. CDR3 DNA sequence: TGTGCCAGCAGCTACCAAATCGGCTCCCTTATAGGAAACATTCAGTACTTC.

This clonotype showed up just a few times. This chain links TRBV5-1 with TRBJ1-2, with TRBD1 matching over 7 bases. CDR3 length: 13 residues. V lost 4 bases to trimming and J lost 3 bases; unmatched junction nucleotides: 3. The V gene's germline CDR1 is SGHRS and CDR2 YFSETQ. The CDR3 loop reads CASSIGTDYGYTF. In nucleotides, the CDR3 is TGCGCCAGCAGCATAGGGACAGACTATGGCTACACCTTC.